One and the same sample provided the 24 T cell receptor beta chains below, sequenced in a study of response to subunit inactivated influenza vaccine. Each CDR3 protein is one row after TCRdb ran MiXCR on the RT-PCR reads. Of 500,000 to 600,000 distinct CDR3 sequences in the sample, about 11% were seen once. The sequenced sample was PBMCs from blood, obtained on the day of vaccination. The receptors were gathered from a man in his fifties who received an inactivated influenza vaccine.

This clonotype was observed a few times. The CDR3 coding sequence is TGTGCCAGCAAGCGGGGGCTCTCCTACAATGAGCAGTTCTTC. Translated: CASKRGLSYNEQFF. The chain is built from TRBV6-1 and TRBJ2-1, with 8 bases aligning to TRBD2. J was trimmed by 0 bases and V by 7 bases; bases with no gene match: 2. Per germline, CDR1 MNHNS and CDR2 SASEGT. The CDR3 extends over 14 amino acids.

This clonotype appeared a few times. The rearrangement links TRBV2 to TRBJ2-7; D is undetermined. Looked up from germline, CDR1 is SNHLY and CDR2 is FYNNEI. The CDR3 has 15 residues. The V end lost 2 bases, the J end lost 1 base, and 12 bases lay between the germline ends. The CDR3 region has the DNA TGTGCCAGCAGTGAATTAATGACCCATTCCTACGAGCAGTACTTC. Translating gives CASSELMTHSYEQYF.

The CDR3 region has the DNA TGCGCCAGCAGCTTGGATAGGGGACATACCGGGGAGCTGTTTTTT. This codes for CASSLDRGHTGELFF. The rearrangement joins TRBV5-1 to TRBJ2-2, with D maybe TRBD1 (6 bases). In germline, CDR1 is SGHRS, CDR2 YFSETQ. V was pared by 0 bases and J by 5 bases, with 11 bases between. The CDR3 consists of 15 residues. Based on the CDR3 plus reference TRBV5-1 and TRBJ2-2, the full variable domain is KAGVTQTPRYLIKTRGQQVTLSCSPISGHRSVSWYQQTPGQGLQFLFEYFSETQRNKGNFPGRFSGRQFSNSRSEMNVSTLELGDSALYLCASSLDRGHTGELFFGEGSRLTVL.

This clonotype was counted many times. The V and J genes are TRBV28 and TRBJ1-2; D is ambiguous. This CDR3 is built from 13 residues. Germline loops: CDR1 MDHEN, CDR2 SYDVKM. V gave up 4 bases and J gave up 0 bases, with 6 bases separating them. Written as DNA, the CDR3 is TGTGCCAGCAGTTCTGGATCTAACTATGGCTACACCTTC. Protein product: CASSSGSNYGYTF.

The V and J genes are TRBV19 and TRBJ1-4; D unresolved. This CDR3 spans 15 amino acids. V dropped 3 bases and J dropped 10 bases, with 18 bases sitting between them. Germline loops: CDR1 LNHDA, CDR2 SQIVND (reference sequence). For the CDR3, the DNA is TGTGCCAGTAGTATTGGCCGACTGCGCGCCGGAAAACTGTTTTTT. Amino acids: CASSIGRLRAGKLFF.

V and J are TRBV27 and TRBJ2-3; TRBD2 matches 7 bases. Germline V CDR1 and CDR2: MNHEY, SMNVEV (reference sequence). The CDR3 contains 17 residues. V gave up 3 bases and J gave up 0 bases; unmatched junction bases: 9. The CDR3 loop reads CASSFIGGGISTDTQYF. CDR3 DNA sequence: TGTGCCAGCAGTTTCATCGGCGGGGGAATTAGCACAGATACGCAGTATTTT.

This clonotype was observed many times. This chain links TRBV29-1 with TRBJ2-7; no firm D call. V lost 6 bases and J lost 2, with 17 bases in between. Germline V gene lookup returns CDR1 SQVTM and CDR2 ANQGSEA. The CDR3 is 14 residues long. CDR3 residues: CSVLSQLGTYEQYF. CDR3 nucleotides: TGCAGCGTACTGTCCCAACTGGGTACCTACGAGCAGTACTTC.

About this clonotype itself: Germline is not matched at one junction end, which may reflect a read error. The gene calls are TRBV5-1 and TRBJ2-7; D is undetermined. This CDR3 has 14 residues. Germline V gives CDR1 SGHRS, CDR2 YFSETQ. Here the CDR3 DNA reads TGCGCCAGCAGCTTGGTGTCAGCCAGCTACGATCAGTACTTC. It translates to CASSLVSASYDQYF.

This clonotype came up a few times. The rearrangement uses TRBV7-9 and TRBJ1-2; the D gene is possibly TRBD1 (6 bases). The CDR3 is made up of 13 amino acids. V lost 2 bases, J lost 4 bases, and 8 bases lay in between. Germline V gene data show CDR1 as SEHNR and CDR2 as FQNEAQ (reference sequence). The CDR3 DNA reads as TGTGCCAGCAGCTTATTGGACAGCTATGGCTACACCTTC. This gives the protein CASSLLDSYGYTF.

CDR3 sequence (DNA): TGTGCCTCCACCCGACAGAATTCACCCCTCCACTTT. Translation gives CASTRQNSPLHF. This chain connects TRBV30 to TRBJ1-6, with D possibly matching TRBD1 (5 bases). The germline CDR1 and CDR2 sequences are GTSNPN and SVGIG (reference sequence). The CDR3 covers 12 residues. The V gene lost 7 bases and the J gene lost 7 bases, with 11 bases spanning the gap.

The chain uses TRBV5-1 and TRBJ2-1, with 11 bases matching TRBD2. Per the germline V gene, CDR1 is SGHRS and CDR2 is YFSETQ. The CDR3 totals 18 residues. V was pared by 1 base and J by 8 bases, with 14 bases of the junction left unmatched. CDR3 nucleotides: TGCGCCAGCAGCTTGACAGGCCGCCCTAGCGGGAGGTATGATGAGCAGTTCTTC. This sequence encodes CASSLTGRPSGRYDEQFF.

Many counts were recorded for this clonotype. The J gene is TRBJ2-1, the V gene TRBV4-3, with D perhaps TRBD2 (5 bases). With 4 bases removed from V and 0 bases from J, the gap between germline ends came to 13 bases. CDR3 length: 16 amino acids. Germline V gene data show CDR1 as LGHNA and CDR2 as YSLEER. In nucleotides, the CDR3 is TGCGCCAGCAGCCCAAGACGGGGAAGCTCCTACAATGAGCAGTTCTTC. Its protein product is CASSPRRGSSYNEQFF.

Ten or more counts support this clonotype. V is TRBV20-1 and J is TRBJ2-7, with D perhaps matching TRBD2 (6 bases). Germline V gene data show CDR1 as DFQATT and CDR2 as SNEGSKA (reference sequence). Deletions cut 0 bases from V and 7 bases from J, with 16 bases between. CDR3 length: 14 amino acids. The CDR3 loop reads CSAREGGVGDEQYF. CDR3 coding DNA: TGCAGTGCTAGAGAAGGAGGGGTTGGGGATGAGCAGTACTTC.

The chain carries TRBV15 and TRBJ2-7; 10 bases are a match to TRBD1. The DNA matches TRBJ2-1 better at its end, which makes the J call doubtful. This CDR3 has 15 amino acids. Germline CDR1 is LNHNV and CDR2 is YYDKDF (reference sequence). CDR3 sequence (DNA): TGTGCCACCAGCAGAGAGGGGACAGGGGATGACGAGCAGTTCTTC. Translating it yields CATSREGTGDDEQFF.

The J gene is TRBJ1-1, the V gene TRBV5-1, with 7 bases that match TRBD1. The CDR3 runs to 15 residues. Trimming at V came to 4 bases and at J to 1 base, leaving 7 bases not matched to a gene. Germline lookup yields CDR1 SGHRS and CDR2 YFSETQ. The CDR3 loop reads CASSHDGTANTEAFF. The CDR3 bases are TGCGCCAGCAGCCACGACGGGACAGCGAACACTGAAGCTTTCTTT.

The chain employs TRBV13 and TRBJ2-4, with TRBD2 matching over 8 bases. Germline CDR1 PRHDT, CDR2 FYEKMQ (reference sequence). The CDR3 sequence is 16 residues long. The V segment lost 5 bases and the J segment 4 bases; nucleotides outside the gene matches: 10. CDR3 sequence (DNA): TGTGCCAGCAGCCTCTACCCTCCTAGCGGGAAAAACATTCAGTACTTC. This sequence encodes CASSLYPPSGKNIQYF.

This clonotype was observed a few times. The chain joins TRBV15 to TRBJ2-7; 7 bases fit TRBD2. V lost 0 bases and J lost 6; bases outside the gene matches: 8. Germline loops: CDR1 LNHNV, CDR2 YYDKDF (reference sequence). The CDR3 spans 15 residues. CDR3 DNA sequence: TGTGCCACCAGCAGAGACCGTAGTTGGGGGGGCGAGCAGTACTTC. Residues: CATSRDRSWGGEQYF.

The table lists this clonotype with many counts. The chain couples TRBV20-1 to TRBJ2-7; D may be TRBD1 (6 bases). This CDR3 has 14 residues. CDR1 is DFQATT, CDR2 SNEGSKA, per germline (reference sequence). V dropped 6 bases and J dropped 6 bases, with 21 bases sitting between them. DNA for the CDR3: TGCAGTGCAAACAAACAGGGCCCCAGGAGCGAGCAGTACTTC. Translating it yields CSANKQGPRSEQYF.

The CDR3 loop is CASSLGTGPTDTQYF. Here the CDR3 DNA reads TGCGCCAGCAGCTTGGGAACAGGACCCACAGATACGCAGTATTTT. The genes are TRBV5-1 and TRBJ2-3; D is perhaps TRBD1 (5 bases). Trimming left V 0 bases short and J 2 bases short, with 10 bases between. Per germline, CDR1 SGHRS and CDR2 YFSETQ. This CDR3 spans 15 amino acids.

The chain links TRBV12-3 or TRBV12-4 to TRBJ1-1, with D perhaps matching TRBD1 (5 bases). Trimming took 3 bases from V and 0 from J, leaving 11 bases between them. The length of the CDR3 is 15 residues. The CDR3 loop reads CASSFRGRVNTEAFF. DNA for the CDR3: TGTGCCAGCAGTTTTAGGGGCAGGGTGAACACTGAAGCTTTCTTT.

The chain uses TRBV10-2 and TRBJ2-2; D is perhaps TRBD1 or TRBD2 (5 bases each). The germline CDR1 and CDR2 sequences are WSHSY and SAAADI. The CDR3 is 14 amino acids. Trimming removed 7 bases at V and 0 bases at J, with 9 bases between. The CDR3 protein is CASTGATNTGELFF. The DNA for the CDR3 is TGCGCCAGCACCGGGGCGACGAACACCGGGGAGCTGTTTTTT.

This chain joins TRBV29-1 and TRBJ2-3, with D perhaps assigned TRBD1 or TRBD2 (5 bases each). The V and J ends lost 7 bases and 1 base respectively, with 18 bases between them. The CDR3 totals 15 residues. CDR1 is SQVTM, CDR2 ANQGSEA, per germline. The CDR3 nucleotides read TGCAGCGCCTATACCGCGAGGGGCCGCACAGATACGCAGTATTTT. The encoded protein is CSAYTARGRTDTQYF.

The chain has TRBV6-1 and TRBJ1-6; D is undetermined. Germline V gene lookup returns CDR1 MNHNS and CDR2 SASEGT. There are 14 residues in the CDR3. Trimming pared 6 bases from V and 10 bases from J, leaving 16 bases between. This chain's CDR3 is CASSGRGKGSPLHF. The CDR3 DNA is TGTGCCAGCAGCGGTCGAGGAAAGGGCTCACCCCTCCACTTT.

This clonotype was detected only a few times. J is TRBJ2-3 and V is TRBV21-1; the tabulated D call, TRBD1, remains unverified against the DNA. TRBV21-1 constitutes a pseudogene. This CDR3 spans 20 amino acids. The DNA of the CDR3 is TGTGCCAGCAGCAAAGTCCCTACTAAACGACAGGGAGAAGGCACAGATACGCAGTATTTT. It yields the protein CASSKVPTKRQGEGTDTQYF.